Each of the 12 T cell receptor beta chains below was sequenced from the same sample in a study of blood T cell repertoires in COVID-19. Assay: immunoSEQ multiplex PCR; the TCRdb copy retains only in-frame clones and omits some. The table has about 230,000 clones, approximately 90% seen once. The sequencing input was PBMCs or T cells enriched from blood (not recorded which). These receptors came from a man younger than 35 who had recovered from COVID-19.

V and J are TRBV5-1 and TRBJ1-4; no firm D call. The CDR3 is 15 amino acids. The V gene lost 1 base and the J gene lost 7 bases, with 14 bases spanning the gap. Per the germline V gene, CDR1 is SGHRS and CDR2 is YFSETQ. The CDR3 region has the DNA TGCGCCAGCAGCTTGAACAGCCCAGTCCGTGAAAAACTGTTTTTT. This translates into CASSLNSPVREKLFF.

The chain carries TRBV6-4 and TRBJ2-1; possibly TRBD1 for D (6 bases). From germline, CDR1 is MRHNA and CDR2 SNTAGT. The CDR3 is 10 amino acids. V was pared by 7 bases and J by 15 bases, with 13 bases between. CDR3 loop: CASMGARLFF. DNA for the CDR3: TGTGCCAGCATGGGGGCCCGTCTGTTCTTC.

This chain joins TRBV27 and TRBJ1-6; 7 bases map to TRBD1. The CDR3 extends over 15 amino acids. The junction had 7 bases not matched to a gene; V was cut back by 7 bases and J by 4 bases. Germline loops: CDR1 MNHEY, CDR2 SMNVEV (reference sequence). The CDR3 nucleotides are TGTGCCAGCACCGACTTGACAGGGTATAATTCACCCCTCCACTTT. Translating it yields CASTDLTGYNSPLHF.

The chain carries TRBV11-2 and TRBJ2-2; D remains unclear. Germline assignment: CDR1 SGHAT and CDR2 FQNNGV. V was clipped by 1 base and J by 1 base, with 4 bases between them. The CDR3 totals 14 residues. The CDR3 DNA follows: TGTGCCAGCAGCTTAGGAGTGAACACCGGGGAGCTGTTTTTT. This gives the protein CASSLGVNTGELFF. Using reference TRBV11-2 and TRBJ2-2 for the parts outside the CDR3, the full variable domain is EAGVAQSPRYKIIEKRQSVAFWCNPISGHATLYWYQQILGQGPKLLIQFQNNGVVDDSQLPKDRFSAERLKGVDSTLKIQPAKLEDSAVYLCASSLGVNTGELFFGEGSRLTVL.

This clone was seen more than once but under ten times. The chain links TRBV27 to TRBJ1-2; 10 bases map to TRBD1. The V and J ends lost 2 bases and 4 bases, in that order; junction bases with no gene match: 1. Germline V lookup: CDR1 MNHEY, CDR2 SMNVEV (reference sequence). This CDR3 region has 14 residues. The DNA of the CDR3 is TGTGCCAGCAGTTTAAGGGACAGGGGCTATGGCTACACCTTC. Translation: CASSLRDRGYGYTF.

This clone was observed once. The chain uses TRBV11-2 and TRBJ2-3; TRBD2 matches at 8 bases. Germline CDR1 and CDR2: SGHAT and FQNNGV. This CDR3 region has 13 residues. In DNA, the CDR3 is TGTTCCACGGGGGGGCGGGGTACAGATACGCAGTATTTT. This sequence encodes CSTGGRGTDTQYF.

The chain's CDR3 is CASKLAGGVQETQYF. The CDR3, as DNA: TGTGCCAGCAAGCTTGCGGGGGGGGTCCAAGAGACCCAGTACTTC. The chain carries TRBV27 and TRBJ2-5, with TRBD2 matching over 9 bases. J gave up 1 base and V 7 bases, and 7 bases lay outside the gene matches. The CDR3 extends over 15 amino acids. Germline V gene lookup returns CDR1 MNHEY and CDR2 SMNVEV (reference sequence).

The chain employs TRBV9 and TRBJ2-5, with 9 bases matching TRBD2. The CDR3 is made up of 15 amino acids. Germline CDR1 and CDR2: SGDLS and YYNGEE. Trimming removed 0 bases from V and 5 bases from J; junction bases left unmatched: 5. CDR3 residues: CASSVVDGLAETQYF. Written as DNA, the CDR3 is TGTGCCAGCAGCGTAGTTGACGGACTAGCGGAGACCCAGTACTTC. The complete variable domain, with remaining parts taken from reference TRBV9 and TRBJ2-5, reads DSGVTQTPKHLITATGQRVTLRCSPRSGDLSVYWYQQSLDQGLQFLIQYYNGEERAKGNILERFSAQQFPDLHSELNLSSLELGDSALYFCASSVVDGLAETQYFGPGTRLLVL.

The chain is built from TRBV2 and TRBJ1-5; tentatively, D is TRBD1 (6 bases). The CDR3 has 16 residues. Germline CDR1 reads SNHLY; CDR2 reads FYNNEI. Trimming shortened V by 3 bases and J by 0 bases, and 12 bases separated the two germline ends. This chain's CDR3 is CASSEGAWHSNQPQHF. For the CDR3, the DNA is TGTGCCAGCAGTGAGGGGGCGTGGCATAGCAATCAGCCCCAGCATTTT.

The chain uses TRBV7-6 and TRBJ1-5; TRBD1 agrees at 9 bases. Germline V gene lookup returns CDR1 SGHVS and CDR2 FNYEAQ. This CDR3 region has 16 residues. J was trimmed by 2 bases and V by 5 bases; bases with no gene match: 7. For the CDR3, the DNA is TGTGCCAGCAGCGCCGGGACAGGGTTTGGCAATCAGCCCCAGCATTTT. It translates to CASSAGTGFGNQPQHF.

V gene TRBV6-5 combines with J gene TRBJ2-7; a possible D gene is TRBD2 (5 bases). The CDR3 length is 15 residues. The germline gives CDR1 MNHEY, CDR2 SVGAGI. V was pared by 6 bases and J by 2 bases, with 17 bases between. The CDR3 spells CASRREWTSAYEQYF. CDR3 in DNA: TGTGCCAGCAGACGAGAGTGGACTTCCGCCTACGAGCAGTACTTC.

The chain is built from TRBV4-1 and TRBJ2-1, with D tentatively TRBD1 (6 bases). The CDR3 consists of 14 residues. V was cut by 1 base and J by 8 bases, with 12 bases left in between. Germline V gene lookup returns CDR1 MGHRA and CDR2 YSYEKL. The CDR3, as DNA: TGCGCCAGCAGCCAAGGGACAGACACCTATGAGCAGTTCTTC. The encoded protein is CASSQGTDTYEQFF.